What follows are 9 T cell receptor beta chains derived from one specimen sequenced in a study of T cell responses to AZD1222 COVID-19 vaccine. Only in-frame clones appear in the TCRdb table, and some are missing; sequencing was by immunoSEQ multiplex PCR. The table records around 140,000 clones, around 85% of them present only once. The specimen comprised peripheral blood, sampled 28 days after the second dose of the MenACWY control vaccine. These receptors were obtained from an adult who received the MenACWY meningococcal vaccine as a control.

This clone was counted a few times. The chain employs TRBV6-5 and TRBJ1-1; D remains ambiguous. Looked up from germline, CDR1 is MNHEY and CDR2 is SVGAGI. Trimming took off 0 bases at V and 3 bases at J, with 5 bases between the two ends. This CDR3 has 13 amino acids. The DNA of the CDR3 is TGTGCCAGCAGTTACTCTCGGGACACTGAAGCTTTCTTT. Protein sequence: CASSYSRDTEAFF.

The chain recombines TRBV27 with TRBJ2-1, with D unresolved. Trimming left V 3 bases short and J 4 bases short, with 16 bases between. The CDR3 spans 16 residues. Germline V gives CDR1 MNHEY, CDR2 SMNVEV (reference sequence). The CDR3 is CASSFIGNGLYNEQFF. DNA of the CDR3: TGTGCCAGCAGTTTTATTGGGAACGGGCTTTACAATGAGCAGTTCTTC.

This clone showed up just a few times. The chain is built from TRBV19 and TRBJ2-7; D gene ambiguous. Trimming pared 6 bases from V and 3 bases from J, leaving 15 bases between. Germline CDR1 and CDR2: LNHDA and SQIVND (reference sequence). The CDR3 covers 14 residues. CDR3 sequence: CASSFRTDGYEQYF. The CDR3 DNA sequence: TGTGCCAGTAGCTTCCGAACTGACGGCTACGAGCAGTACTTC. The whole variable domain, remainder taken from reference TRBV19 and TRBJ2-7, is DGGITQSPKYLFRKEGQNVTLSCEQNLNHDAMYWYRQDPGQGLRLIYYSQIVNDFQKGDIAEGYSVSREKKESFPLTVTSAQKNPTAFYLCASSFRTDGYEQYFGPGTRLTVT.

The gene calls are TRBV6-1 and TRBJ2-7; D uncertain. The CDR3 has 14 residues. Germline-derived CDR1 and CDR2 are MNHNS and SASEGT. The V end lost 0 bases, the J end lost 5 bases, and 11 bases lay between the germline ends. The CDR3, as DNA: TGTGCCAGCAGTGAAGCGATCGGTGGGGACGAGCAGTACGTC. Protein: CASSEAIGGDEQYV.

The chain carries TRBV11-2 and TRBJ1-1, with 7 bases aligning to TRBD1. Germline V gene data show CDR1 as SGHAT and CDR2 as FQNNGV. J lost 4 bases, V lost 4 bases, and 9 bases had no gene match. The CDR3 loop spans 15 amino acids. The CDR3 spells CASSYNTGEGTEAFF. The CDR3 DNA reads TGTGCCAGCAGCTACAATACAGGGGAAGGCACTGAAGCTTTCTTT.

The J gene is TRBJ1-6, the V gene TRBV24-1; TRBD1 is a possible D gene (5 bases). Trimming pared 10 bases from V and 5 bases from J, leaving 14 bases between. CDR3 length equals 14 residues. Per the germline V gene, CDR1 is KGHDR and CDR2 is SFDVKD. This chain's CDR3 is CATDGALDNSPLHF. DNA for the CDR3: TGTGCCACGGACGGGGCCTTAGATAATTCACCCCTCCACTTT.

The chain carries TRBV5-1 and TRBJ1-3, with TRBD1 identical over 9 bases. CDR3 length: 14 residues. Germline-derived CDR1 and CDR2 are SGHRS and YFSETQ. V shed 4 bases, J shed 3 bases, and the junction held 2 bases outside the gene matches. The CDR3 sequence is CASSVTGGGNTIYF. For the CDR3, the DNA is TGCGCCAGCAGCGTGACAGGGGGTGGAAACACCATATATTTT.

CDR3 in amino acids: CASSFVAPRDPIYF. The CDR3 coding sequence is TGTGCCAGCAGTTTCGTAGCCCCCCGGGATCCCATATATTTT. V usage is TRBV28 and J usage is TRBJ1-3; D is unresolved. V was shortened by 3 bases and J by 11 bases, with 17 bases between the two germline ends. Looked up from germline, CDR1 is MDHEN and CDR2 is SYDVKM. The CDR3 runs to 14 residues.

The CDR3 bases are TGTGCCAGCAGCTTAGGAGACAGGGATAATGAAAAACTGTTTTTT. Amino acids: CASSLGDRDNEKLFF. The rearrangement joins TRBV7-9 to TRBJ1-4, with 7 bases aligning to TRBD1. The V gene end was trimmed by 1 base and the J gene end by 4 bases; junction bases not matched to a gene: 3. Germline CDR1 reads SEHNR; CDR2 reads FQNEAQ (reference sequence). The CDR3 spans 15 residues.